The text below deals with one T cell receptor beta chain. From germline, CDR1 is ENHRY and CDR2 SYGVKD. Trimming removed 0 bases from V and 0 bases from J, with 9 bases in between. The CDR3 is 15 amino acids. This entry is derived from a study of blood T cell repertoires in COVID-19. On the study more broadly: The samples span acute and convalescent COVID-19 from the United States, Italy and Spain. PBMCs, B-cell-depleted T cells, or T cells were the source of the cDNA or gDNA that made up the material.

Per the original methods: Amplified reference gene primers provided the basis for estimating nucleated cell counts. Assay used: immunoSEQ multiplex PCR; TCRdb lists only in-frame clones, some missing. D and trimming were read from the DNA, whereas the V and J calls and clone size are those reported in that table. Of roughly 280,000 clones detected, 80% to 95% appear once; the ten largest clones hold less than 3.5%. Within the 2 weeks before study entry, each person in the exposed group met a COVID-19 case. This receptor was identified in a man aged 35 to 55 who had been exposed to COVID-19. The V and J genes are TRBV10-3 and TRBJ2-7, with D possibly matching TRBD2 (6 bases). Sequencing was performed on PBMCs or T cells enriched from blood (not recorded which). CDR3 sequence: CAISESGSSSYEQYF. The CDR3 nucleotides are TGTGCCATCAGTGAGTCCGGGAGTAGCTCCTACGAGCAGTACTTC.